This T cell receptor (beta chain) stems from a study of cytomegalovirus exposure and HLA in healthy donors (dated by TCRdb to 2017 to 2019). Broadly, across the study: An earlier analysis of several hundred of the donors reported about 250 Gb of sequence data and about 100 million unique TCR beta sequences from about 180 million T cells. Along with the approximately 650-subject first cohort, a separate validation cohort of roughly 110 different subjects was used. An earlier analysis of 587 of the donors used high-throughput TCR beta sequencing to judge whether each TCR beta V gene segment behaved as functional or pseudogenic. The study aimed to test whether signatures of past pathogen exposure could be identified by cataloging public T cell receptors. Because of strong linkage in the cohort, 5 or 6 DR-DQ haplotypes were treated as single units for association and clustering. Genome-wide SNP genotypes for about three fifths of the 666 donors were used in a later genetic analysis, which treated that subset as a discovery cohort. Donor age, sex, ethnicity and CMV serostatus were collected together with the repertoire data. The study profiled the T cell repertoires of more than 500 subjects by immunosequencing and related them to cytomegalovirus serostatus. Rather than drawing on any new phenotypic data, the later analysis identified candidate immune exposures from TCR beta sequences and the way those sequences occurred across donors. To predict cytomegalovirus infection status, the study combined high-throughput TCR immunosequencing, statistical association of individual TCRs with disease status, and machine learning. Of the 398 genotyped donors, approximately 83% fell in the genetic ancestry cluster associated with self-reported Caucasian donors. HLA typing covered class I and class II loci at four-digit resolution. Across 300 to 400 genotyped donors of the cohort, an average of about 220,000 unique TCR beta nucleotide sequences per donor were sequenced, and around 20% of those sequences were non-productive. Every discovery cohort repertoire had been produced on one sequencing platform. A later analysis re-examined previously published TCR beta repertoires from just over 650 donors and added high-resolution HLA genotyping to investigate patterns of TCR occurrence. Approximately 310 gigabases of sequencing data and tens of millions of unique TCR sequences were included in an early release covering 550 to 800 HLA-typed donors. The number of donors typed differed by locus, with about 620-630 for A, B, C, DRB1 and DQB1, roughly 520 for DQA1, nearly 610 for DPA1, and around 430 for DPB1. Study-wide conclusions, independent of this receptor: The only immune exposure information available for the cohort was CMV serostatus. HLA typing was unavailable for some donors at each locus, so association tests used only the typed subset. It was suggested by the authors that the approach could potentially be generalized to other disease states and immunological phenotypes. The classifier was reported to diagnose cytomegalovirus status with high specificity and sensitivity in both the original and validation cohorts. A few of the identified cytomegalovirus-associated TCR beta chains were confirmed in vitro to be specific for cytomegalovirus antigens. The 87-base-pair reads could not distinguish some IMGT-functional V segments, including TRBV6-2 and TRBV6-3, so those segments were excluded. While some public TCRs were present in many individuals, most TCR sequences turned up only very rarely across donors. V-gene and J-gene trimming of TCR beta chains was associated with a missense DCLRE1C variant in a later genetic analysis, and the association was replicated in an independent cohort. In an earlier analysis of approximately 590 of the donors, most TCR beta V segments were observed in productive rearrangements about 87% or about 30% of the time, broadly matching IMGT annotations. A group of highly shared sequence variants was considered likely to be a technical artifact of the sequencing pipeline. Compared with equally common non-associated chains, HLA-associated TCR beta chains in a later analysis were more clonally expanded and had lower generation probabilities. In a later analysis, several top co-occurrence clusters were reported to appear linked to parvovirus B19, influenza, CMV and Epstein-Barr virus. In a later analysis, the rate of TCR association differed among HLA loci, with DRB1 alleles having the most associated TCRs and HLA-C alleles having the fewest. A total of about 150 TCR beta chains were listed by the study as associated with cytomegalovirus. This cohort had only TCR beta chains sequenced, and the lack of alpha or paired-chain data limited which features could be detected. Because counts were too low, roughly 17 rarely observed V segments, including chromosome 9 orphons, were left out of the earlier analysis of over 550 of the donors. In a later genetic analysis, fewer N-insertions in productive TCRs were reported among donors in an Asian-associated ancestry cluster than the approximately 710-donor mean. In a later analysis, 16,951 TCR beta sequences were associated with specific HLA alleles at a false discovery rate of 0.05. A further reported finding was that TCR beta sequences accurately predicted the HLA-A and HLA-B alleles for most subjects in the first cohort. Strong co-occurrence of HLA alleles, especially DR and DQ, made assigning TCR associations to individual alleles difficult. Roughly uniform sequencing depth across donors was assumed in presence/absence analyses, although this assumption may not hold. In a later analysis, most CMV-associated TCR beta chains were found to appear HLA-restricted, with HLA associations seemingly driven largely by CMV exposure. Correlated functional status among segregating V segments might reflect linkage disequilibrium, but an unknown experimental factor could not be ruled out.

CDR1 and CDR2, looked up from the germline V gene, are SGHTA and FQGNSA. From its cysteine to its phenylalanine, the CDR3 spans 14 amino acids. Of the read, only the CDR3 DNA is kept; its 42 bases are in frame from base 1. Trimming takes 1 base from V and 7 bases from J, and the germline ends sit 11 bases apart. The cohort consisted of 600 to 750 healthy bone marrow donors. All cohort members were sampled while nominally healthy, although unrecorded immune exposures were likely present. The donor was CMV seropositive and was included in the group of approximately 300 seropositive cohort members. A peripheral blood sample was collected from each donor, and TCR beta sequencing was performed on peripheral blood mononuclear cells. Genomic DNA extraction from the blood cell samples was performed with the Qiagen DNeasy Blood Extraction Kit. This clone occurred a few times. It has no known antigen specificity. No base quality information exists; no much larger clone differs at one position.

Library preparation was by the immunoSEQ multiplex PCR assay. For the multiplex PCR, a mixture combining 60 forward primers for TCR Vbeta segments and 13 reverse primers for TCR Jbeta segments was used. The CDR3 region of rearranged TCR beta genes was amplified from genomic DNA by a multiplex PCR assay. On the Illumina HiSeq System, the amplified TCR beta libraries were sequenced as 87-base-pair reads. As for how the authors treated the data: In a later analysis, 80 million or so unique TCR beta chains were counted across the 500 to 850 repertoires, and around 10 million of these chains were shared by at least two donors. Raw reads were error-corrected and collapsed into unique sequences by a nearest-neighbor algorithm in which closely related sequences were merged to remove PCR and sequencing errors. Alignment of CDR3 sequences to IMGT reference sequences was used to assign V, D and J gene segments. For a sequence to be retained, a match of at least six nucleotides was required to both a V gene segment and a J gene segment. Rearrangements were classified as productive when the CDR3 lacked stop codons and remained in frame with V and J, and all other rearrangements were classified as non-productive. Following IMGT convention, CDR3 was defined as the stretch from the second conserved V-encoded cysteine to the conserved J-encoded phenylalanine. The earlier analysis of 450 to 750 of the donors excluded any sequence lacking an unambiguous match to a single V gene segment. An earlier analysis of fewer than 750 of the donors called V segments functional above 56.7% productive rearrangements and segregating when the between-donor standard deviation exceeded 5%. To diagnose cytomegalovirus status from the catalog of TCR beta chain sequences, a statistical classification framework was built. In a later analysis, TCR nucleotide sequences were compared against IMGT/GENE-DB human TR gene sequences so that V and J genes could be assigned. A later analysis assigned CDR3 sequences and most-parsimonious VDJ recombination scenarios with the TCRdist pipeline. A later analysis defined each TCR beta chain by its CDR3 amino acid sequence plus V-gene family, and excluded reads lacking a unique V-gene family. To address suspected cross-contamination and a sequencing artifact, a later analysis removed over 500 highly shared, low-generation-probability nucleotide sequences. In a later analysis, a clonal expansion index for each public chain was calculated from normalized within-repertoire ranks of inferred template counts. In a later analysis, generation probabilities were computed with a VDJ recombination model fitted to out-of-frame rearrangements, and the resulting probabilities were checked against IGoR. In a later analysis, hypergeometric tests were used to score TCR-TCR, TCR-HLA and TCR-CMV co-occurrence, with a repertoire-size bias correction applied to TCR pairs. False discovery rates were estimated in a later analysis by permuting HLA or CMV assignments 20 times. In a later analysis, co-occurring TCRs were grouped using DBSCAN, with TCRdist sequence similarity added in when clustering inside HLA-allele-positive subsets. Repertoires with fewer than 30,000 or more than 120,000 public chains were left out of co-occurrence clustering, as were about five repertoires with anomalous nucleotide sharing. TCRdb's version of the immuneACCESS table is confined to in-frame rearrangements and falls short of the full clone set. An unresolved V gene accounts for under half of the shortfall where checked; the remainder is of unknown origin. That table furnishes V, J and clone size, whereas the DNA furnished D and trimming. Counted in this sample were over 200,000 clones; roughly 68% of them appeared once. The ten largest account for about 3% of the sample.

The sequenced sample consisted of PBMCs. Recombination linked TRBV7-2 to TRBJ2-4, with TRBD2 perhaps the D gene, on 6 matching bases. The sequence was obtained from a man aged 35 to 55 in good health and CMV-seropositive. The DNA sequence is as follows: TGTGCCAGCAGCTTAGAAACTAGCTCTAACATTCAGTACTTC. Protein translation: CASSLETSSNIQYF.